The 14 T cell receptor beta chains in this list originate from one sample, sequenced in a study of breast tumors, draining lymph nodes, adjacent tissues. TCRdb re-derived calls from the multiplex PCR reads in MiXCR, one entry per CDR3 protein. The sample lists under 85,000 distinct CDR3 sequences, approximately 19% seen once, with 2.4% in the top ten. Samples came from axillary lymph nodes draining the breast cancer. The sample was axillary lymph node tissue. Source of these receptors: a female donor with breast cancer. Some clones in this sample may be carry-over from other donors' samples.

To note about this clonotype: It may be a read error: a sequence one base away is much more abundant. The chain links TRBV6-2 or TRBV6-3 to TRBJ2-2; 7 positions agree with TRBD2. CDR1 MNHEY and CDR2 SVGEGT come from the germline V gene. The length of the CDR3 is 14 residues. CDR3 DNA: TGTGCCCTGGCAGACGGGAGGAACACCGGGGAGCTGCTTTTT. It translates to CALADGRNTGELLF.

The sample holds many counts of this clonotype. The V and J genes are TRBV9 and TRBJ1-2; 9 positions agree with TRBD1. Germline V gene data show CDR1 as SGDLS and CDR2 as YYNGEE. The J segment lost 3 bases and the V segment lost 3 bases, leaving 3 bases of the junction unmatched. This CDR3 is built from 14 residues. CDR3 sequence reads: CASSAGQGHYGYTF. The DNA of the CDR3 is TGTGCCAGCAGCGCGGGACAGGGACACTATGGCTACACCTTC.

This clonotype was found many times. V and J are TRBV6-2 or TRBV6-3 and TRBJ1-4, with D perhaps matching TRBD1 (5 bases). Trimming removed 8 bases at V and 5 bases at J, with 9 bases between. The CDR3 runs to 12 residues. CDR1 is MNHEY, CDR2 SVGEGT, per germline. DNA for the CDR3: TGTGCCAGCCGGGACCCGAATGAAAAACTGTTTTTT. It translates to CASRDPNEKLFF.

Comment on this clonotype: The germline gene is not matched at one end of the junction; a read error may be the cause. CDR3 DNA: TGCGCCAGCAATAGCGGGATGGCTCCCTACGAGCAGCACTTC. It yields the protein CASNSGMAPYEQHF. The rearrangement links TRBV10-1 to TRBJ2-7; TRBD2 aligns across 8 bases. Germline CDR1 WNHNN, CDR2 SYGVQD (reference sequence). This CDR3 spans 14 amino acids.

At least ten counts were recorded for this clonotype. The rearrangement links TRBV12-3 or TRBV12-4 to TRBJ1-5; perhaps TRBD1 as D (5 bases). V was trimmed by 5 bases and J by 2 bases, leaving 13 bases between them. The CDR3 is 15 residues long. This CDR3 reads CASSPRGVGNQPQHF. The CDR3 nucleotides are TGTGCCAGCAGTCCAAGGGGTGTCGGCAATCAGCCCCAGCATTTT.

This clonotype appeared many times. The chain carries TRBV6-1 and TRBJ1-2; 7 positions agree with TRBD1. The CDR3 is 17 residues long. The J segment lost 4 bases and the V segment lost 5 bases, leaving 16 bases of the junction unmatched. Germline CDR1 and CDR2: MNHNS and SASEGT. This chain's CDR3 is CASSRNKGGGQAYGYTF. CDR3 DNA sequence: TGTGCCAGCAGTAGGAATAAGGGGGGTGGACAGGCCTATGGCTACACCTTC.

A remark on this clonotype: A read error may explain this, as a much larger clone is one base away. V and J are TRBV6-1 and TRBJ1-2; weak D call: TRBD1 (6 bases). The CDR3 contains 16 residues. CDR1 is MNHNS, CDR2 SASEGT, per germline. CDR3 loop: CASSQTAGANFYGYIF. The CDR3 DNA follows: TGTGCCAGCAGCCAAACCGCGGGGGCTAACTTCTATGGCTACATCTTC.

This clonotype was observed many times. J is TRBJ2-3 and V is TRBV20-1; the D is unclear. The V end was cut by 1 base, the J end by 2 bases, with 10 bases between. CDR1 is DFQATT and CDR2 is SNEGSKA in the germline V gene (reference sequence). This CDR3 has 14 residues. For the CDR3, the DNA is TGCAGTGCTAGAGCTTTTCGTTACACAGATACGCAGTATTTT. Protein sequence: CSARAFRYTDTQYF.

This clonotype was seen ten or more times. The chain uses TRBV7-2 and TRBJ1-2; 8 bases agree with TRBD1. Germline V lookup: CDR1 SGHTA, CDR2 FQGNSA. The CDR3 covers 14 residues. The trim removed 3 bases at V and 2 bases at J, leaving 2 bases unmatched. CDR3 DNA sequence: TGTGCCAGCAGCTTGGACAGGGAGAACTATGGCTACACCTTC. Amino acids: CASSLDRENYGYTF.

The rearrangement links TRBV4-3 to TRBJ1-2; 9 bases are a match to TRBD1. The germline CDR1 and CDR2 sequences are LGHNA and YSLEER. The CDR3 spans 16 residues. V lost 4 bases to trimming and J lost 8 bases; unmatched junction nucleotides: 14. This CDR3 is CASSPGQGIMSSGYTF. DNA of the CDR3: TGCGCCAGCAGCCCCGGACAGGGGATTATGTCTAGCGGCTACACCTTC.

This clonotype was picked up many times. The V and J genes are TRBV4-2 and TRBJ2-3, with D hard to call. Looked up from germline, CDR1 is LGHNA and CDR2 is YNFKEQ. V dropped 0 bases and J dropped 2 bases, with 6 bases sitting between them. CDR3 length equals 14 residues. In DNA, the CDR3 is TGTGCCAGCAGCCAAGATGGGAACACAGATACGCAGTATTTT. Protein sequence: CASSQDGNTDTQYF.

V usage is TRBV5-1 and J usage is TRBJ2-1; unclear D gene. This CDR3 comprises 14 residues. The V gene lost 4 bases and the J gene lost 10 bases, with 18 bases spanning the gap. CDR1 is SGHRS and CDR2 is YFSETQ in the germline V gene. CDR3 in amino acids: CASSPSQNYQEQFF. The CDR3 DNA sequence: TGCGCCAGCAGCCCTTCACAGAATTACCAGGAGCAGTTCTTC.

This clonotype was recorded many times. J is TRBJ1-4 and V is TRBV6-1; perhaps TRBD1 as D (6 bases). The CDR3 runs to 15 residues. Trimming pared 0 bases from V and 7 bases from J, leaving 12 bases between. Germline values: CDR1 MNHNS, CDR2 SASEGT. CDR3 coding DNA: TGTGCCAGCAGTGAAGCCCAGGGGTTGTTTGAAAAACTGTTTTTT. Amino acids: CASSEAQGLFEKLFF.

The V call is TRBV6-2 or TRBV6-3, the J call TRBJ2-4, with 9 bases aligning to TRBD1. The trim removed 6 bases at V and 6 bases at J, leaving 3 bases unmatched. Germline V CDR1 and CDR2: MNHEY, SVGEGT. The CDR3 totals 13 residues. CDR3 bases: TGTGCCAGCAGCGTGGGACAGGGAAACATTCAGTACTTC. Encoded protein: CASSVGQGNIQYF.